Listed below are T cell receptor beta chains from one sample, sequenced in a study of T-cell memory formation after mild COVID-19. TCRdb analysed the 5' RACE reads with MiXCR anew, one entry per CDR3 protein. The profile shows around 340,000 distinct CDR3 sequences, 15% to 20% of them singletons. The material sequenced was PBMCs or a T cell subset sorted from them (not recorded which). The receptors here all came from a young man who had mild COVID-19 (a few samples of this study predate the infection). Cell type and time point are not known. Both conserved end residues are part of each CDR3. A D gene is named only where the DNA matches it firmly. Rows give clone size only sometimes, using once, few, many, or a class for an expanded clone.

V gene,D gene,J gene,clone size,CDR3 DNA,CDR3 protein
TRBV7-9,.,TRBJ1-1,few,TGTGCCAGCACCCCCTCGCGTTACCGGAACACTGAAGCTTTCTTT,CASTPSRYRNTEAFF
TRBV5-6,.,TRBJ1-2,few,TGTGCCAGCAGGGGCGGCAGCAGGTATGGCTACACCTTC,CASRGGSRYGYTF
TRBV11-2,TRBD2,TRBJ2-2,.,TGTGCCAGCAGCTTAGATAGCGGGGGACGTATCACCGGGGAGCTGTTTTTT,CASSLDSGGRITGELFF
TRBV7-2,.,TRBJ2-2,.,TGTGCCAGCAGCAGATCCCGGGCTAACACCGGGGAGCTGTTTTTT,CASSRSRANTGELFF
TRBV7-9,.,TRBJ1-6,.,TGTGCCAGCAGCGGACAGAATTCACCCCTCCACTTT,CASSGQNSPLHF
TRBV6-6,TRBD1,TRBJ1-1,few,TGTGCCAGCATCCAACAGGGGACCCTCGGGAACACTGAAGCTTTCTTT,CASIQQGTLGNTEAFF
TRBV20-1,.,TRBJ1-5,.,TGCAGTGCTCGATACGGCAGGGGAAATCAGCCCCAGCATTTT,CSARYGRGNQPQHF
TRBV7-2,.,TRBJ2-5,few,TGTGCCAGCAGCCCAGGACTGGGGTCACAAGAGACCCAGTACTTC,CASSPGLGSQETQYF
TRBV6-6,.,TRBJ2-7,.,TGTGCCAGCAGTTACAAACTCTACGAGCAGTACTTC,CASSYKLYEQYF
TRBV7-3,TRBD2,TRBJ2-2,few,TGTGCCAGCAGCCTTACTAGCGGGGGGGCTCCCAGGGAGCTGTTTTTT,CASSLTSGGAPRELFF
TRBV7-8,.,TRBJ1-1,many,TGTGCCAGCAGCTTAATGGCAAACCAGGGAAGGTCTGGAACTGAAGCTTTCTTT,CASSLMANQGRSGTEAFF
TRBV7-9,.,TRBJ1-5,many,TGTGCCAGCAGTTTCCGGGATCAGCCCCAGCATTTT,CASSFRDQPQHF
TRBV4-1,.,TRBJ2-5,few,TGCGCCAGCAGCTCCGGGACTCAAGGGACCCAGTACTTC,CASSSGTQGTQYF
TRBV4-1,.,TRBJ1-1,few,TGCGCCAGCAGCCACCCCGGGACGGGATCGGGAGCTTTCTTT,CASSHPGTGSGAFF